The source of this T cell receptor (beta chain) is a study of cytomegalovirus exposure and HLA in healthy donors. The study ran its PCR with 60 Vbeta and 13 Jbeta primers. Some clones are missing from TCRdb's copy, which holds only in-frame ones; the method was immunoSEQ multiplex PCR. The sample holds about 160,000 clones, 75% to 85% seen once. In its sample, this clone was seen once. All donors participated as healthy donors of bone marrow. Sequencing was carried out using PBMCs. The receptor was derived from a male donor in good health and CMV-seropositive.

CDR3 DNA: TGTGCCAGCGGGACAGATTATAATTCACCCCTCCACTTT. Residues: CASGTDYNSPLHF. The chain carries TRBV6-1 and TRBJ1-6; the match to TRBD1 covers 7 bases. CDR3 length equals 13 residues. The V gene end was trimmed by 8 bases and the J gene end by 4 bases; junction bases not matched to a gene: 2. Germline V lookup: CDR1 MNHNS, CDR2 SASEGT.